Shown below are 28 T cell receptor beta chains from a single sample sequenced in a study of T cell responses to AZD1222 COVID-19 vaccine. Profiling relied on immunoSEQ multiplex PCR, and the TCRdb table lists in-frame clones only, not all of them. This sample has over 45,000 clones, with 80% to 90% found just once. The sequences come from peripheral blood, collected on day 0 of AZD1222 vaccination. Receptor source: an adult in good health.

The V and J genes are TRBV20-1 and TRBJ2-1; TRBD2 aligns across 8 bases. V was clipped by 4 bases and J by 13 bases; unmatched bases: 6. Germline values: CDR1 DFQATT, CDR2 SNEGSKA (reference sequence). The CDR3 is 11 residues long. The chain's CDR3 is CSAMPGLEQFF. In DNA, the CDR3 is TGCAGTGCTATGCCGGGACTAGAACAGTTCTTC.

This clone has a single count. J is TRBJ1-1 and V is TRBV28; the D gene is possibly TRBD1 (5 bases). The CDR3 loop spans 14 amino acids. Germline V lookup: CDR1 MDHEN, CDR2 SYDVKM. V gave up 1 base and J gave up 8 bases, with 14 bases separating them. CDR3 coding DNA: TGTGCCAGCAGTTTATCACAAGGAGGGGTCGAAGCTTTCTTT. It translates to CASSLSQGGVEAFF.

The CDR3 DNA sequence: TGCGCCAGCAGCAGGACTAGCGGGGTGGCGACAGATACGCAGTATTTT. Protein product: CASSRTSGVATDTQYF. The J gene is TRBJ2-3, the V gene TRBV4-1; TRBD2 agrees at 12 bases. V was pared by 5 bases and J by 3 bases, with 6 bases of the junction left unmatched. The CDR3 is 16 amino acids. Germline-derived CDR1 and CDR2 are MGHRA and YSYEKL.

This chain uses TRBV6-4 with TRBJ2-1, with a weak D call TRBD1 (6 bases). CDR1 MRHNA and CDR2 SNTAGT come from the germline V gene. The V end lost 4 bases, the J end lost 3 bases, and 16 bases lay between the germline ends. This CDR3 has 16 amino acids. The CDR3 DNA reads as TGTGCCAGCAGTGCGCTCGGACAGAGCCTCTACAATGAGCAGTTCTTC. Its protein is CASSALGQSLYNEQFF.

V gene TRBV5-1 combines with J gene TRBJ1-1, with 8 bases fitting TRBD1. The junction had 12 bases not matched to a gene; V was cut back by 4 bases and J by 4 bases. In germline, CDR1 is SGHRS, CDR2 YFSETQ. This CDR3 is built from 16 residues. The CDR3 sequence: CASSPGTGNRGTEAFF. The DNA of the CDR3 is TGCGCCAGCAGCCCCGGGACAGGTAATCGGGGCACTGAAGCTTTCTTT.

The chain has TRBV3-1 (or the pseudogene TRBV3-2) and TRBJ2-5; D not certain. Germline V gene lookup returns CDR1 LGHDT and CDR2 YNNKEL (reference sequence). V lost 4 bases and J 2 bases, leaving 8 bases between the germline ends. The CDR3 loop spans 13 amino acids. The DNA of the CDR3 is TGTGCCAGCAGCCGGACCGTACAAGAGACCCAGTACTTC. This encodes CASSRTVQETQYF.

The V call is TRBV9, the J call TRBJ2-3; TRBD1 might be the D (6 bases). The CDR3 sequence is 14 residues long. Looked up from germline, CDR1 is SGDLS and CDR2 is YYNGEE. Trimming shortened V by 4 bases and J by 4 bases, and 13 bases separated the two germline ends. Here the CDR3 reads CASSLTGYADTQYF. DNA for the CDR3: TGTGCCAGCAGCCTCACAGGGTACGCAGATACGCAGTATTTT.

This clone was recorded a few times. The gene calls are TRBV24-1 and TRBJ2-2, with 9 bases matching TRBD1. The germline gives CDR1 KGHDR, CDR2 SFDVKD. The length of the CDR3 is 16 residues. The V and J ends lost 12 bases and 5 bases, in that order; junction bases with no gene match: 15. The DNA of the CDR3 is TGTGCCCCCCGTGACCCCGGGACAGGGACGACCGGGGAGCTGTTTTTT. This gives the protein CAPRDPGTGTTGELFF.

This sequence joins TRBV28 and TRBJ2-1; D unresolved. The CDR3 covers 16 residues. Germline V lookup: CDR1 MDHEN, CDR2 SYDVKM. Trimming cost V 5 bases and J 5 bases, with 19 bases left between them. The CDR3 nucleotides are TGTGCCAGCAGTCTCGACGGATCCTTAAAGAACAATGAGCAGTTCTTC. It translates to CASSLDGSLKNNEQFF.

This chain uses TRBV28 with TRBJ2-7; 8 bases map to TRBD1. CDR3 length: 15 amino acids. The germline V gene has CDR1 MDHEN and CDR2 SYDVKM. The junction had 11 bases not matched to a gene; V was cut back by 4 bases and J by 6 bases. The CDR3, as DNA: TGTGCCAGCAGTTCCCTGGACAGGGTAAAAGGCGAGCAGTACTTC. Its translation is CASSSLDRVKGEQYF. Based on the CDR3 plus reference TRBV28 and TRBJ2-7, the full variable domain is DVKVTQSSRYLVKRTGEKVFLECVQDMDHENMFWYRQDPGLGLRLIYFSYDVKMKEKGDIPEGYSVSREKKERFSLILESASTNQTSMYLCASSSLDRVKGEQYFGPGTRLTVT.

The chain is built from TRBV10-1 and TRBJ1-2; D gene unclear. CDR1 is WNHNN, CDR2 SYGVQD, per germline (reference sequence). The germline V and J ends were trimmed by 6 bases and 0 bases, with 8 bases remaining between them. The CDR3 is 13 residues long. Here the CDR3 reads CASSDLPNYGYTF. CDR3 nucleotides: TGCGCCAGCAGCGACTTACCTAACTATGGCTACACCTTC.

V usage is TRBV3-1 (or the pseudogene TRBV3-2) and J usage is TRBJ2-5; 12 bases are a match to TRBD2. The CDR3 spans 16 residues. The trim removed 1 base at V and 2 bases at J, leaving 2 bases unmatched. The V gene's germline CDR1 is LGHDT and CDR2 YNNKEL (reference sequence). The CDR3 protein is CASSQGTSGGQETQYF. The CDR3 DNA reads TGTGCCAGCAGCCAAGGCACTAGCGGGGGGCAAGAGACCCAGTACTTC.

The V gene is TRBV29-1, the J gene TRBJ2-1; the match to TRBD2 covers 9 bases. Germline values: CDR1 SQVTM, CDR2 ANQGSEA. The CDR3 spans 14 residues. J was trimmed by 6 bases and V by 3 bases; bases with no gene match: 6. For the CDR3, the DNA is TGCAGCGTTGAGGCGGGGGGGCGTTTCAATGAGCAGTTCTTC. Translating it yields CSVEAGGRFNEQFF.

This clone appeared a single time. The chain couples TRBV4-2 to TRBJ2-3; 7 bases map to TRBD2. Germline-derived CDR1 and CDR2 are LGHNA and YNFKEQ. CDR3 size: 17 residues. With V trimmed by 0 bases and J by 0 bases, 6 bases remained unmatched. CDR3 nucleotides: TGTGCCAGCAGCCAAGATGGGGGGGAGACTAGCACAGATACGCAGTATTTT. Protein product: CASSQDGGETSTDTQYF.

The chain employs TRBV6-5 and TRBJ1-1; D gene ambiguous. Trimming left V 2 bases short and J 1 base short, with 8 bases between. Germline V gene lookup returns CDR1 MNHEY and CDR2 SVGAGI. There are 14 residues in the CDR3. For the CDR3, the DNA is TGTGCCAGCAGTTACGAGGGAGGGAACACTGAAGCTTTCTTT. As protein: CASSYEGGNTEAFF.

The chain uses TRBV30 and TRBJ1-2, with no clear D. Germline assignment: CDR1 GTSNPN and CDR2 SVGIG (reference sequence). Between the trimmed V and J ends, which lost 0 bases and 7 bases, there was a span of 15 bases. CDR3 size: 14 residues. The CDR3 spells CAWSVRWGVSGYTF. The CDR3 DNA reads as TGTGCCTGGAGTGTACGTTGGGGAGTGAGTGGCTACACCTTC.

The rearrangement uses TRBV7-3 and TRBJ2-3; the D is unclear. Trimming cost V 5 bases and J 2 bases, with 14 bases left between them. In germline, CDR1 is SGHTA, CDR2 FQGTGA. The CDR3 contains 15 residues. In DNA form, the CDR3 reads TGTGCCAGCAGCCCCACTGGGGTTAACACAGATACGCAGTATTTT. Encoded protein: CASSPTGVNTDTQYF.

The rearrangement joins TRBV30 to TRBJ2-7, with 7 bases aligning to TRBD1. Trimming at V came to 4 bases and at J to 3 bases, leaving 3 bases not matched to a gene. There are 12 residues in the CDR3. The V gene's germline CDR1 is GTSNPN and CDR2 SVGIG (reference sequence). The CDR3 bases are TGTGCCTGGACGGGACAGAGCTACGAGCAGTACTTC. Translation gives CAWTGQSYEQYF.

The V and J genes are TRBV30 and TRBJ1-2; D uncertain. CDR3 length: 12 amino acids. The V gene's germline CDR1 is GTSNPN and CDR2 SVGIG (reference sequence). Trimming took 4 bases from V and 4 from J, leaving 10 bases between them. The DNA for the CDR3 is TGTGCCTGGAATCCGGGCCGCTATGGCTACACCTTC. Encoded protein: CAWNPGRYGYTF.

The CDR3 region has the DNA TGTGCCAGCAGCCAATCCAAGGATAACTATGGCTACACCTTC. The encoded protein is CASSQSKDNYGYTF. V and J are TRBV16 and TRBJ1-2, with D uncertain. Looked up from germline, CDR1 is KGHSY and CDR2 is FQNENV. This CDR3 comprises 14 residues. Between the trimmed V and J ends, which lost 0 bases and 1 base, there was a span of 6 bases.

This clone appeared a few times. Here the CDR3 DNA reads TGTGCCAGCAGCTTGGCAGGGTGGAATACTGAAGCTTTCTTT. This translates into CASSLAGWNTEAFF. This sequence joins TRBV5-4 and TRBJ1-1; TRBD1 might be the D (5 bases). V was pared by 0 bases and J by 5 bases, with 11 bases between. Germline V gives CDR1 SGHNT, CDR2 YYREEE (reference sequence). CDR3 size: 14 residues.

This clone was seen only once. J is TRBJ2-7 and V is TRBV4-1, with 16 bases aligning to TRBD2. This CDR3 is 18 amino acids long. The germline V gene encodes CDR1 MGHRA and CDR2 YSYEKL. V shed 0 bases and J 5 bases; nucleotides not matched to a gene: 7. The chain's CDR3 is CASSQDSGLAGGQHEQYF. The CDR3 bases are TGCGCCAGCAGCCAAGATTCGGGACTAGCGGGGGGGCAGCACGAGCAGTACTTC.

CDR3 loop: CASKPSGPLGETQYF. The CDR3 DNA reads TGTGCCAGTAAACCCAGCGGACCCTTGGGGGAGACCCAGTACTTC. This chain joins TRBV19 and TRBJ2-5, with a weak D call TRBD2 (5 bases). V gave up 7 bases and J gave up 5 bases, with 20 bases separating them. This CDR3 has 15 residues. In germline, CDR1 is LNHDA, CDR2 SQIVND (reference sequence).

This clone appeared once. The chain has TRBV5-5 and TRBJ1-5, with D possibly TRBD1 on 5 matching bases. This CDR3 is built from 14 residues. V gave up 0 bases and J gave up 4 bases, with 8 bases separating them. The germline V gene has CDR1 SGHKS and CDR2 YYEKEE (reference sequence). The CDR3 DNA reads TGTGCCAGCAGCTTGGGACAGCCAAATCAGCCCCAGCATTTT. Its protein product is CASSLGQPNQPQHF.

The chain uses TRBV6-4 and TRBJ2-2; TRBD1 or TRBD2 may be the D gene (5 bases each). The CDR3 runs to 14 residues. Germline V gives CDR1 MRHNA, CDR2 SNTAGT. Trimming cost V 0 bases and J 3 bases, with 5 bases left between them. This chain's CDR3 is CASSDSGDTGELFF. CDR3 in DNA: TGTGCCAGCAGTGACTCGGGGGACACCGGGGAGCTGTTTTTT.

The V and J genes are TRBV7-2 and TRBJ2-7; perhaps TRBD2 as D (6 bases). The germline gives CDR1 SGHTA, CDR2 FQGNSA. Trimming removed 5 bases from V and 2 bases from J, with 16 bases in between. The CDR3 covers 15 residues. The CDR3 sequence is CASSARTGGTYEQYF. The CDR3 nucleotides read TGTGCCAGCAGCGCAAGGACCGGGGGTACCTACGAGCAGTACTTC. Looking up the rest from reference TRBV7-2 and TRBJ2-7 gives the full variable domain: GAGVSQSPSNKVTEKGKDVELRCDPISGHTALYWYRQSLGQGLEFLIYFQGNSAPDKSGLPSDRFSAERTGGSVSTLTIQRTQQEDSAVYLCASSARTGGTYEQYFGPGTRLTVT.

V is TRBV6-1 and J is TRBJ2-2; the D is unclear. Germline V lookup: CDR1 MNHNS, CDR2 SASEGT. The CDR3 consists of 15 residues. V dropped 2 bases and J dropped 9 bases, with 16 bases sitting between them. DNA for the CDR3: TGTGCCAGCAGTGAACTGGTAGGGTGGATGAGGGAGCTGTTTTTT. This encodes CASSELVGWMRELFF.

The J gene is TRBJ1-2, the V gene TRBV28, with a tentative D call TRBD1 (5 bases). Germline CDR1 MDHEN, CDR2 SYDVKM. The CDR3 has 12 amino acids. V was trimmed by 5 bases and J by 7 bases, leaving 11 bases between them. The CDR3 DNA is TGTGCCAGCAGTCGGCTCGGGGGTGGCTACACCTTC. Protein: CASSRLGGGYTF.